This entry lists 31 T cell receptor beta chains sequenced from one sample in a study of radiotherapy plus CTLA-4 blockade in lung cancer. Produced via immunoSEQ multiplex PCR; TCRdb's table is partial and in-frame only. The sample consists of about 95,000 clones, approximately 78% of them appearing once. The sequenced sample was peripheral blood, obtained from a patient treated with radiotherapy plus ipilimumab. All receptors come from a human donor with non-small cell lung cancer who had a partial response to radiotherapy plus ipilimumab.

The chain couples TRBV28 to TRBJ2-7, with TRBD1 matching over 7 bases. V dropped 4 bases and J dropped 5; count of bases not matched to a gene: 11. CDR3 length: 15 amino acids. Germline V gene data show CDR1 as MDHEN and CDR2 as SYDVKM. The CDR3 bases are TGTGCCAGCAGTTCTACAGGGGAGAGGACAGACGAGCAGTACTTC. Protein product: CASSSTGERTDEQYF.

This clone has just one count. V gene TRBV12-5 combines with J gene TRBJ2-3; D is perhaps TRBD2 (5 bases). Germline V lookup: CDR1 LGHNT, CDR2 FRNRAP. The V end was cut by 6 bases, the J end by 1 base, with 8 bases between. The length of the CDR3 is 13 residues. This chain's CDR3 is CASGEAGTDTQYF. The CDR3 bases are TGTGCTAGTGGGGAAGCGGGCACAGATACGCAGTATTTT.

In its sample, this clone was seen once. The sample carries other DNA sequences with the same CDR3. The chain combines TRBV9 with TRBJ2-2, with D tentatively TRBD2 (5 bases). Germline values: CDR1 SGDLS, CDR2 YYNGEE. The CDR3 has 15 amino acids. Deletions cut 0 bases from V and 1 base from J, with 7 bases between. The CDR3 nucleotides read TGTGCCAGCAGCGTAGAAAGCGGGAACACCGGGGAGCTGTTTTTT. It specifies CASSVESGNTGELFF.

This clone was seen a handful of times. The CDR3 sequence is CASSPGERGPPGNEQFF. In nucleotides, the CDR3 is TGTGCCAGCAGCCCCGGGGAGCGGGGACCTCCGGGCAATGAGCAGTTCTTC. The chain links TRBV11-3 to TRBJ2-1; 7 positions match TRBD2. The CDR3 spans 17 residues. Germline V gives CDR1 SGHNT, CDR2 YENEEA. With V trimmed by 5 bases and J by 6 bases, 16 bases remained unmatched. Based on the CDR3 plus reference TRBV11-3 and TRBJ2-1, the full variable domain is EAGVVQSPRYKIIEKKQPVAFWCNPISGHNTLYWYLQNLGQGPELLIRYENEEAVDDSQLPKDRFSAERLKGVDSTLKIQPAELGDSAVYLCASSPGERGPPGNEQFFGPGTRLTVL.

V usage is TRBV7-9 and J usage is TRBJ2-1, with 16 bases aligning to TRBD2. There are 18 residues in the CDR3. J was trimmed by 8 bases and V by 4 bases; bases with no gene match: 11. Looked up from germline, CDR1 is SEHNR and CDR2 is FQNEAQ (reference sequence). The DNA for the CDR3 is TGTGCCAGCAGCTCGGGACTAGCGGGAGGGAAAGGATTCGATGAGCAGTTCTTC. Translating gives CASSSGLAGGKGFDEQFF.

The chain links TRBV11-2 to TRBJ2-5, with TRBD1 identical over 10 bases. Per germline, CDR1 SGHAT and CDR2 FQNNGV. CDR3 length: 16 residues. V shed 5 bases, J shed 1 base, and the junction held 7 bases outside the gene matches. CDR3 DNA: TGTGCCAGCAGCAGTCGACAGGGGGCCCGCCAAGAGACCCAGTACTTC. Amino acid sequence: CASSSRQGARQETQYF.

In its sample, this clone was seen a few times. This sequence joins TRBV7-2 and TRBJ2-5; tentatively, D is TRBD1 (6 bases). The CDR3 has 16 residues. Germline V gives CDR1 SGHTA, CDR2 FQGNSA. V lost 1 base and J lost 7, with 19 bases in between. In nucleotides, the CDR3 is TGTGCCAGCAGCTTAGGGGGTGCAACCACCAGGGGGACCCAGTACTTC. Amino acid sequence: CASSLGGATTRGTQYF.

The chain couples TRBV7-8 to TRBJ1-1, with no clear D. CDR1 and CDR2 from the germline V gene are SGHVS and FQNEAQ. Deletions cut 5 bases from V and 6 bases from J, with 19 bases between. The CDR3 length is 15 residues. This CDR3 reads CASSPRRLREPEAFF. The CDR3 DNA follows: TGTGCCAGCAGCCCCCGTAGATTGAGGGAGCCTGAAGCTTTCTTT.

This clone was seen only a few times. The V and J genes are TRBV5-8 and TRBJ2-7, with D tentatively TRBD1 (6 bases). The CDR3 sequence is 15 residues long. The germline gives CDR1 SGHTS, CDR2 YDEGEE. Deletions cut 0 bases from V and 0 bases from J, with 10 bases between. CDR3 nucleotide sequence: TGTGCCAGCAGCTTGGAACAGGGCCTCTCCTACGAGCAGTACTTC. This gives the protein CASSLEQGLSYEQYF.

Regarding this clone: The same CDR3 can be traced to other DNA sequences in this sample. The rearrangement uses TRBV18 and TRBJ2-5, with 13 positions matching TRBD2. Unmatched junction bases numbered 1, after V lost 3 bases and J lost 3 bases. The CDR3 is 15 amino acids. CDR1 is KGHSH, CDR2 LQKENI, per germline. CDR3 in amino acids: CASSPGLAGEETQYF. The CDR3 nucleotides are TGTGCCAGCTCACCTGGACTAGCGGGAGAAGAGACCCAGTACTTC.

The J gene is TRBJ1-1, the V gene TRBV7-6; the D gene is possibly TRBD1 (6 bases). Trimming pared 7 bases from V and 4 bases from J, leaving 16 bases between. This CDR3 spans 14 amino acids. CDR1 SGHVS and CDR2 FNYEAQ come from the germline V gene. Written as DNA, the CDR3 is TGTGCCAGCAACCCGGACAGCCTGGGCACTGAAGCTTTCTTT. The encoded protein is CASNPDSLGTEAFF.

The rearrangement links TRBV29-1 to TRBJ1-2; tentatively, D is TRBD1 (5 bases). This CDR3 spans 11 amino acids. CDR1 is SQVTM, CDR2 ANQGSEA, per germline. The CDR3 loop reads CRADSNYGYTF. The CDR3 region has the DNA TGCAGAGCCGACAGTAACTATGGCTACACCTTC.

The V gene is TRBV7-2, the J gene TRBJ2-3; TRBD2 aligns across 10 bases. The trim removed 1 base at V and 3 bases at J, leaving 7 bases unmatched. CDR1 and CDR2 (germline): SGHTA, FQGNSA. This CDR3 comprises 17 residues. This chain's CDR3 is CASSLGLAGDLTDTQYF. In nucleotides, the CDR3 is TGTGCCAGCAGCTTAGGGCTAGCGGGAGATTTGACAGATACGCAGTATTTT.

The chain is built from TRBV27 and TRBJ2-7, with 7 positions matching TRBD2. The junction had 10 bases not matched to a gene; V was cut back by 6 bases and J by 5 bases. Germline assignment: CDR1 MNHEY and CDR2 SMNVEV (reference sequence). The CDR3 length is 14 residues. The CDR3 sequence: CASRRQITSDEQYF. The CDR3 nucleotides are TGTGCCAGCAGGAGACAGATTACTAGCGACGAGCAGTACTTC.

This chain links TRBV19 with TRBJ2-1, with D hard to call. This CDR3 is built from 13 residues. Trimming stripped 4 bases from V and 9 bases from J, with 13 bases between. Per germline, CDR1 LNHDA and CDR2 SQIVND (reference sequence). The CDR3 loop is CASSTRLYGEQFF. CDR3 bases: TGTGCCAGTAGTACCCGACTTTACGGTGAGCAGTTCTTC.

The V call is TRBV29-1, the J call TRBJ2-7; 9 bases fit TRBD1. After removal of 4 bases from V and 5 bases from J, the junction contained 3 bases not matched to a gene. Germline V lookup: CDR1 SQVTM, CDR2 ANQGSEA. This CDR3 is 12 amino acids long. The CDR3 sequence: CSVGDRDDEQYF. The CDR3 DNA follows: TGCAGCGTTGGGGACAGGGATGACGAGCAGTACTTC.

The J gene is TRBJ2-7, the V gene TRBV6-5; tentative D call: TRBD2 (5 bases). The CDR3 sequence is 14 residues long. The V and J ends lost 7 bases and 1 base respectively, with 14 bases between them. The germline CDR1 and CDR2 sequences are MNHEY and SVGAGI. The CDR3 DNA reads TGTGCCAGCACCGCCCCCCGGGGTTCCTACGAGCAGTACTTC. Amino acids: CASTAPRGSYEQYF.

The chain recombines TRBV7-6 with TRBJ1-1; 10 nucleotides match TRBD1. Per germline, CDR1 SGHVS and CDR2 FNYEAQ. This CDR3 has 16 amino acids. Losses at the gene ends were 5 bases for V and 1 base for J; bases not matched to a gene: 7. The chain's CDR3 is CASSLTDRGTNTEAFF. The CDR3 region has the DNA TGTGCCAGCAGCCTTACGGACAGGGGGACGAACACTGAAGCTTTCTTT.

V gene TRBV9 combines with J gene TRBJ2-1; possibly TRBD2 for D (6 bases). V was cut by 4 bases and J by 1 base, with 15 bases left in between. The CDR3 consists of 16 residues. CDR1 SGDLS and CDR2 YYNGEE come from the germline V gene. The CDR3 sequence: CASSPAGRSSYNEQFF. The CDR3 DNA is TGTGCCAGCAGCCCCGCGGGGCGGTCGTCCTACAATGAGCAGTTCTTC. Looking up the rest from reference TRBV9 and TRBJ2-1 gives the full variable domain: DSGVTQTPKHLITATGQRVTLRCSPRSGDLSVYWYQQSLDQGLQFLIQYYNGEERAKGNILERFSAQQFPDLHSELNLSSLELGDSALYFCASSPAGRSSYNEQFFGPGTRLTVL.

The chain recombines TRBV6-5 with TRBJ1-1; TRBD1 agrees at 10 bases. The CDR3 extends over 15 amino acids. V lost 6 bases and J lost 1; bases outside the gene matches: 5. Germline V gene lookup returns CDR1 MNHEY and CDR2 SVGAGI. CDR3 sequence: CASSLTGGKNTEAFF. DNA for the CDR3: TGTGCCAGCAGCCTGACAGGGGGCAAGAACACTGAAGCTTTCTTT.

The chain links TRBV7-3 to TRBJ2-5, with D possibly TRBD1 on 5 matching bases. The J call may be wrong; the DNA end is better matched by TRBJ2-7. CDR3 size: 13 residues. Germline V CDR1 and CDR2: SGHTA, FQGTGA. The CDR3 here is CASSLNRNYEQYF. DNA for the CDR3: TGTGCCAGCAGCTTAAACAGGAACTACGAGCAGTACTTC.

The CDR3, as DNA: TGTGCCAGCAGCCAAGGGTCTAGGAGGCAGACCCAGTACTTC. Translation: CASSQGSRRQTQYF. The chain uses TRBV4-2 and TRBJ2-5; tentative D call: TRBD2 (5 bases). V lost 1 base and J 6 bases, leaving 12 bases between the germline ends. The CDR3 sequence is 14 residues long. Germline CDR1 is LGHNA and CDR2 is YNFKEQ.

The V and J genes are TRBV29-1 and TRBJ2-7; TRBD1 aligns across 8 bases. The germline CDR1 and CDR2 sequences are SQVTM and ANQGSEA. The length of the CDR3 is 14 residues. Trimming at V came to 4 bases and at J to 2 bases, leaving 7 bases not matched to a gene. CDR3 coding DNA: TGCAGCGTTGTTACGGACAGGGACCCCTACGAGCAGTACTTC. Translated: CSVVTDRDPYEQYF.

This clone was detected only once. The chain recombines TRBV5-4 with TRBJ2-5, with D perhaps matching TRBD2 (6 bases). V lost 3 bases, J lost 5 bases, and 14 bases lay in between. This CDR3 has 14 amino acids. CDR1 is SGHNT and CDR2 is YYREEE in the germline V gene (reference sequence). The CDR3 loop is CASSSGGFGETQYF. The CDR3 coding sequence is TGTGCCAGCAGCTCCGGGGGTTTCGGGGAGACCCAGTACTTC.

The chain joins TRBV7-9 to TRBJ1-3; tentatively, D is TRBD1 (5 bases). Germline CDR1 and CDR2: SEHNR and FQNEAQ (reference sequence). V was shortened by 5 bases and J by 3 bases, with 8 bases between the two germline ends. The CDR3 runs 13 residues. The CDR3 sequence: CASSQGHGNTIYF. As DNA, the CDR3 is TGTGCCAGCAGCCAGGGCCATGGAAACACCATATATTTT.

The chain has TRBV2 and TRBJ1-1; D possibly corresponds to TRBD1 (6 bases). Germline CDR1 reads SNHLY; CDR2 reads FYNNEI. This CDR3 spans 14 amino acids. V shed 10 bases and J shed 3 bases, with 18 bases lying between them. CDR3 sequence: CATTQQGTHTEAFF. In DNA form, the CDR3 reads TGTGCCACCACTCAACAGGGAACGCACACTGAAGCTTTCTTT.

The rearrangement uses TRBV9 and TRBJ2-1; 15 bases map to TRBD2. V dropped 4 bases and J dropped 8; count of bases not matched to a gene: 4. The germline V gene encodes CDR1 SGDLS and CDR2 YYNGEE. There are 15 residues in the CDR3. CDR3 amino acids: CASSPWTSGRDEQFF. CDR3 DNA sequence: TGTGCCAGCAGCCCCTGGACTAGCGGGAGGGATGAGCAGTTCTTC.

The chain is built from TRBV5-4 and TRBJ2-1; 8 bases are shared with TRBD1. After removal of 4 bases from V and 7 bases from J, the junction contained 4 bases not matched to a gene. CDR1 and CDR2 (germline): SGHNT, YYREEE (reference sequence). The CDR3 loop spans 13 amino acids. CDR3 protein: CASSQGQENEQFF. The CDR3 coding sequence is TGTGCCAGCAGCCAGGGACAGGAGAATGAGCAGTTCTTC.

This clone was seen a single time. CDR3 nucleotide sequence: TGCGCCAGCAGCTCGGGACAGGCGAACACCGGGGAGCTGTTTTTT. This translates into CASSSGQANTGELFF. J is TRBJ2-2 and V is TRBV5-1; 8 bases agree with TRBD1. The germline V gene has CDR1 SGHRS and CDR2 YFSETQ. This CDR3 has 15 amino acids. V lost 3 bases to trimming and J lost 0 bases; unmatched junction nucleotides: 1.

The chain carries TRBV6-1 and TRBJ1-2, with 9 positions matching TRBD1. Germline-derived CDR1 and CDR2 are MNHNS and SASEGT. The length of the CDR3 is 14 residues. V gave up 7 bases and J gave up 8 bases; unmatched junction bases: 11. Written as DNA, the CDR3 is TGTGCCAGCACAAATCCCGGGACAGGGAGCGGCTACACCTTC. It yields the protein CASTNPGTGSGYTF.

CDR3: CASSVGTVPYEQYF. In DNA, the CDR3 is TGTGCCAGCAGCGTGGGGACTGTTCCCTACGAGCAGTACTTC. The chain joins TRBV9 to TRBJ2-7; possibly TRBD2 for D (6 bases). V was trimmed by 2 bases and J by 2 bases, leaving 11 bases between them. This CDR3 region has 14 residues. The germline CDR1 and CDR2 sequences are SGDLS and YYNGEE.